Each of the 30 T cell receptor beta chains below was sequenced from the same sample in a study of cytomegalovirus exposure and HLA in healthy donors. PCR was performed using 60 Vbeta and 13 Jbeta primers. Using immunoSEQ multiplex PCR, the repertoire was profiled, and TCRdb retains in-frame clones only, with some absent. The sample comprises 150,000 to 170,000 clones, 75% of which are singletons, and around 1.4% rests with the top ten. The sequencing sample was made of PBMCs. The receptor source for this set is a man younger than 35 in good health and CMV-seronegative.

The chain recombines TRBV4-1 with TRBJ2-3, with TRBD1 as a possible D gene (6 bases). The CDR3 runs to 12 residues. The V gene lost 2 bases and the J gene lost 6 bases, with 6 bases spanning the gap. Germline CDR1 and CDR2: MGHRA and YSYEKL. CDR3 amino acids: CASSQQGDTQYF. The DNA of the CDR3 is TGCGCCAGCAGCCAACAGGGGGATACGCAGTATTTT.

The chain uses TRBV27 and TRBJ2-2, with 12 bases fitting TRBD2. After removal of 6 bases from V and 3 bases from J, the junction contained 11 bases not matched to a gene. The CDR3 is 18 amino acids. The V gene's germline CDR1 is MNHEY and CDR2 SMNVEV (reference sequence). CDR3 loop: CASRKSSGRAGYTGELFF. In nucleotides, the CDR3 is TGTGCCAGCAGGAAATCTAGCGGGAGGGCCGGGTACACCGGGGAGCTGTTTTTT.

CDR3 DNA sequence: TGTGCCTGGAGTCCCCGGGCGGGTTCCTATGGCTACACCTTC. Amino acid sequence: CAWSPRAGSYGYTF. The chain couples TRBV30 to TRBJ1-2; D not certain. Looked up from germline, CDR1 is GTSNPN and CDR2 is SVGIG (reference sequence). V was trimmed by 2 bases and J by 4 bases, leaving 14 bases between them. The CDR3 consists of 14 residues. Full variable domain (rest looked up from reference TRBV30 and TRBJ1-2): SQTIHQWPATLVQPVGSPLSLECTVEGTSNPNLYWYRQAAGRGLQLLFYSVGIGQISSEVPQNLSASRPQDRQFILSSKKLLLSDSGFYLCAWSPRAGSYGYTFGSGTRLTVV.

The rearrangement links TRBV19 to TRBJ2-7; 7 bases fit TRBD1. CDR1 is LNHDA, CDR2 SQIVND, per germline (reference sequence). The CDR3 spans 13 residues. The junction had 8 bases not matched to a gene; V was cut back by 5 bases and J by 7 bases. The CDR3: CASSSQGDGEQYF. Here the CDR3 DNA reads TGTGCCAGTAGTTCCCAGGGGGACGGGGAGCAGTACTTC.

The chain recombines TRBV10-3 with TRBJ2-5; tentatively, D is TRBD1 (6 bases). Germline V lookup: CDR1 ENHRY, CDR2 SYGVKD. Trimming cost V 11 bases and J 0 bases, with 13 bases left between them. This CDR3 comprises 13 residues. The CDR3 spells CASSDRNQETQYF. CDR3 sequence (DNA): TGTGCCTCAAGTGACAGGAACCAAGAGACCCAGTACTTC.

This chain uses TRBV27 with TRBJ2-7; 8 bases match TRBD1. Trimming removed 5 bases from V and 6 bases from J; junction bases left unmatched: 12. Germline values: CDR1 MNHEY, CDR2 SMNVEV (reference sequence). The CDR3 is 15 residues long. DNA for the CDR3: TGTGCCAGCAGTCCCGCAGGGGGCGCCGGGGGCGAGCAGTACTTC. Translated: CASSPAGGAGGEQYF.

The chain carries TRBV27 and TRBJ2-3; 10 bases are shared with TRBD2. The length of the CDR3 is 14 residues. Germline V lookup: CDR1 MNHEY, CDR2 SMNVEV (reference sequence). Losses at the gene ends were 6 bases for V and 8 bases for J; bases not matched to a gene: 8. CDR3 sequence (DNA): TGTGCCAGCAGCACTAGCGGGGCAAGCGCTACGCAGTATTTT. Translating it yields CASSTSGASATQYF.

The chain combines TRBV11-2 with TRBJ2-5, with 7 bases aligning to TRBD2. Germline CDR1 reads SGHAT; CDR2 reads FQNNGV. After removal of 1 base from V and 1 base from J, the junction contained 3 bases not matched to a gene. CDR3 length: 15 residues. The CDR3 coding sequence is TGTGCCAGCAGCTTAGCAGCGGGGTTCCAAGAGACCCAGTACTTC. Residues: CASSLAAGFQETQYF. Using reference TRBV11-2 and TRBJ2-5 for the parts outside the CDR3, the full variable domain is EAGVAQSPRYKIIEKRQSVAFWCNPISGHATLYWYQQILGQGPKLLIQFQNNGVVDDSQLPKDRFSAERLKGVDSTLKIQPAKLEDSAVYLCASSLAAGFQETQYFGPGTRLLVL.

The sample holds one count of this clone. V is TRBV6-1 and J is TRBJ2-3; 10 nucleotides line up with TRBD2. This CDR3 has 15 amino acids. Trimming removed 3 bases from V and 8 bases from J; junction bases left unmatched: 8. Germline CDR1 and CDR2: MNHNS and SASEGT. For the CDR3, the DNA is TGTGCCAGCAGTGAGATAGCGGGAGGAGTGGGTACGCAGTATTTT. Translating gives CASSEIAGGVGTQYF.

The chain carries TRBV30 and TRBJ2-3, with D possibly being TRBD1 (5 bases). Germline V gene data show CDR1 as GTSNPN and CDR2 as SVGIG (reference sequence). CDR3 length: 15 residues. The V gene lost 0 bases and the J gene lost 2 bases, with 12 bases spanning the gap. In DNA form, the CDR3 reads TGTGCCTGGAGTGTACTGCAGGGAACCACAGATACGCAGTATTTT. It encodes CAWSVLQGTTDTQYF.

This clone was detected only a few times. The chain has TRBV28 and TRBJ1-5; 7 bases align to TRBD1. The CDR3 length is 14 residues. The germline V gene encodes CDR1 MDHEN and CDR2 SYDVKM. V lost 2 bases and J lost 5; bases outside the gene matches: 3. The CDR3 protein is CASSLTGADQPQHF. CDR3 DNA: TGTGCCAGCAGTTTAACAGGGGCCGATCAGCCCCAGCATTTT.

A single count supports this clone. The chain uses TRBV19 and TRBJ1-5; 7 bases line up with TRBD1. The V gene's germline CDR1 is LNHDA and CDR2 SQIVND (reference sequence). V lost 3 bases and J lost 1; bases outside the gene matches: 0. This CDR3 comprises 14 residues. The CDR3 sequence is CASSMGQSNQPQHF. The DNA of the CDR3 is TGTGCCAGTAGTATGGGACAGAGCAATCAGCCCCAGCATTTT. Supplemented by reference TRBV19 and TRBJ1-5, the full variable domain reads DGGITQSPKYLFRKEGQNVTLSCEQNLNHDAMYWYRQDPGQGLRLIYYSQIVNDFQKGDIAEGYSVSREKKESFPLTVTSAQKNPTAFYLCASSMGQSNQPQHFGDGTRLSIL.

The chain joins TRBV5-8 to TRBJ2-3, with D possibly TRBD1 on 6 matching bases. In germline, CDR1 is SGHTS, CDR2 YDEGEE. Between the trimmed V and J ends, which lost 2 bases and 7 bases, there was a span of 8 bases. CDR3 length equals 12 residues. The CDR3 nucleotides are TGTGCCAGCAGCTTAGGGGGATATACGCAGTATTTT. Translated: CASSLGGYTQYF. The full variable domain, its missing parts supplied by reference TRBV5-8 and TRBJ2-3, is EAGVTQSPTHLIKTRGQQATLRCSPISGHTSVYWYQQALGLGLQFLLWYDEGEERNRGNFPPRFSGRQFPNYSSELNVNALELEDSALYLCASSLGGYTQYFGPGTRLTVL.

The CDR3 nucleotides read TGTGCCAGCAGCTTAGACGGACAGCAATACAATGAGCAGTTCTTC. It encodes CASSLDGQQYNEQFF. The chain has TRBV11-3 and TRBJ2-1; a possible D gene is TRBD1 (6 bases). The CDR3 covers 15 residues. Trimming removed 0 bases from V and 4 bases from J, with 10 bases in between. CDR1 and CDR2 from the germline V gene are SGHNT and YENEEA. Full variable domain (outside the CDR3, taken from reference TRBV11-3 and TRBJ2-1): EAGVVQSPRYKIIEKKQPVAFWCNPISGHNTLYWYLQNLGQGPELLIRYENEEAVDDSQLPKDRFSAERLKGVDSTLKIQPAELGDSAVYLCASSLDGQQYNEQFFGPGTRLTVL.

The V and J genes are TRBV12-5 and TRBJ2-1; 14 bases match TRBD2. With V trimmed by 5 bases and J by 4 bases, 16 bases remained unmatched. Per germline, CDR1 LGHNT and CDR2 FRNRAP. The length of the CDR3 is 20 residues. The CDR3 DNA sequence: TGTGCTAGTGGTACTCCTAAACGGGGACTAGCGGGAGCACTTTACAATGAGCAGTTCTTC. It translates to CASGTPKRGLAGALYNEQFF.

The chain uses TRBV25-1 and TRBJ1-2; D remains unclear. V was trimmed by 11 bases and J by 6 bases, leaving 19 bases between them. Germline values: CDR1 MGHDK, CDR2 SYGVNS. This CDR3 region has 13 residues. The CDR3 region is CASEGDPPHGYTF. The CDR3 DNA is TGTGCCTCGGAGGGTGACCCCCCCCATGGCTACACCTTC.

This chain links TRBV27 with TRBJ2-7; 8 bases align to TRBD2. After removal of 6 bases from V and 0 bases from J, the junction contained 4 bases not matched to a gene. CDR1 is MNHEY and CDR2 is SMNVEV in the germline V gene (reference sequence). The CDR3 is 14 amino acids. The chain's CDR3 is CASRTSVSSYEQYF. CDR3 DNA: TGTGCCAGCAGGACTAGCGTATCCTCCTACGAGCAGTACTTC.

The chain employs TRBV7-9 and TRBJ1-2; D is perhaps TRBD1 (5 bases). The CDR3 totals 13 residues. V dropped 5 bases and J dropped 6 bases, with 13 bases sitting between them. Looked up from germline, CDR1 is SEHNR and CDR2 is FQNEAQ (reference sequence). The CDR3 coding sequence is TGTGCCAGCAGCCTGGGGCCCGCAGATGGCTACACCTTC. Amino acids: CASSLGPADGYTF.

The chain is built from TRBV30 and TRBJ1-2; 7 bases are a match to TRBD1. The J segment lost 8 bases and the V segment lost 0 bases, leaving 12 bases of the junction unmatched. Germline values: CDR1 GTSNPN, CDR2 SVGIG (reference sequence). This CDR3 spans 15 amino acids. DNA for the CDR3: TGTGCCTGGAGTGTGGGGTTCCCAGGGGGGATAGGCTACACCTTC. This codes for CAWSVGFPGGIGYTF.

This chain connects TRBV14 to TRBJ2-1, with 7 bases that match TRBD2. Looked up from germline, CDR1 is SGHDN and CDR2 is FVKESK. CDR3 length: 16 residues. The V gene end was trimmed by 2 bases and the J gene end by 6 bases; junction bases not matched to a gene: 10. The CDR3 here is CASSQRRWAGANEQFF. The CDR3 nucleotides are TGTGCCAGCAGCCAAAGAAGATGGGCGGGAGCCAATGAGCAGTTCTTC.

The rearrangement links TRBV27 to TRBJ2-7; 9 positions match TRBD1. Germline loops: CDR1 MNHEY, CDR2 SMNVEV (reference sequence). The CDR3 is 15 residues long. Trimming cost V 4 bases and J 2 bases; bases outside gene matches: 6. The CDR3 DNA reads TGTGCCAGCAGTTCCCCGGGACAGGGCACCTACGAGCAGTACTTC. Translated: CASSSPGQGTYEQYF.

This clone occurred once. The V gene is TRBV27, the J gene TRBJ2-1; maybe TRBD2 (5 bases). This CDR3 region has 11 residues. V lost 7 bases, J lost 12 bases, and 13 bases lay in between. Germline assignment: CDR1 MNHEY and CDR2 SMNVEV (reference sequence). The CDR3 region is CASTPRVVQFF. As DNA, the CDR3 is TGTGCCAGCACCCCGAGGGTAGTGCAGTTCTTC.

The CDR3 DNA reads as TGTGCCAGCAGAGCAATTGGGACAGGGGGGAATCAGCCCCAGCATTTT. Residues: CASRAIGTGGNQPQHF. The chain combines TRBV2 with TRBJ1-5, with 11 bases aligning to TRBD1. V lost 6 bases to trimming and J lost 4 bases; unmatched junction nucleotides: 8. Germline lookup yields CDR1 SNHLY and CDR2 FYNNEI. The CDR3 is made up of 16 amino acids.

This clone was detected only once. The rearrangement links TRBV4-3 to TRBJ2-7, with 13 bases identical to TRBD2. Germline V gene lookup returns CDR1 LGHNA and CDR2 YSLEER. V was clipped by 4 bases and J by 4 bases; unmatched bases: 4. The CDR3 length is 15 residues. This chain's CDR3 is CASSPGLAGVYEQYF. CDR3 nucleotides: TGCGCCAGCAGCCCTGGACTAGCGGGAGTTTACGAGCAGTACTTC.

This clone was detected only a few times. The chain joins TRBV19 to TRBJ1-2, with TRBD1 identical over 7 bases. Trimming took 10 bases from V and 4 from J; bases not matched to a gene: 15. Germline CDR1 is LNHDA and CDR2 is SQIVND (reference sequence). This CDR3 has 15 amino acids. The CDR3 reads CATDRRGRESYGYTF. As DNA, the CDR3 is TGTGCCACGGACAGGCGCGGAAGGGAGAGCTATGGCTACACCTTC.

The gene calls are TRBV7-8 and TRBJ2-3, with D perhaps matching TRBD1 (6 bases). V was cut by 2 bases and J by 4 bases, with 13 bases left in between. In germline, CDR1 is SGHVS, CDR2 FQNEAQ. The CDR3 covers 15 residues. The CDR3 region has the DNA TGTGCCAGCAGCTTACAGGGGCCGGGTCCAGATACGCAGTATTTT. The encoded protein is CASSLQGPGPDTQYF.

CDR3: CASSLVGGRLDNEQFF. The CDR3 region has the DNA TGTGCCAGCAGCTTAGTGGGCGGGCGTCTTGACAATGAGCAGTTCTTC. The chain combines TRBV7-9 with TRBJ2-1; tentative D call: TRBD2 (5 bases). Trimming shortened V by 1 base and J by 5 bases, and 15 bases separated the two germline ends. The CDR3 contains 16 residues. Germline V CDR1 and CDR2: SEHNR, FQNEAQ (reference sequence).

V usage is TRBV7-2 and J usage is TRBJ2-7; no reliable D call. In germline, CDR1 is SGHTA, CDR2 FQGNSA. The CDR3 length is 15 residues. V dropped 3 bases and J dropped 2 bases, with 14 bases sitting between them. The CDR3 reads CASSFQVQATYEQYF. The CDR3 DNA is TGTGCCAGCAGCTTCCAAGTGCAGGCGACCTACGAGCAGTACTTC.

This chain joins TRBV27 and TRBJ2-6, with D perhaps TRBD2 (6 bases). Looked up from germline, CDR1 is MNHEY and CDR2 is SMNVEV (reference sequence). Between the trimmed V and J ends, which lost 5 bases and 0 bases, there was a span of 20 bases. This CDR3 comprises 19 residues. CDR3 in amino acids: CASSPRPGASGSGANVLTF. The CDR3, as DNA: TGTGCCAGCAGTCCCCGGCCGGGAGCATCGGGCTCTGGGGCCAACGTCCTGACTTTC.

The chain joins TRBV10-1 to TRBJ2-1; 14 bases fit TRBD2. The length of the CDR3 is 15 residues. Germline V lookup: CDR1 WNHNN, CDR2 SYGVQD (reference sequence). V lost 7 bases and J lost 8; bases outside the gene matches: 7. The CDR3 DNA reads TGCGCCAGCACGTCGGGACTAGCGGGAGAGGATGAGCAGTTCTTC. The encoded protein is CASTSGLAGEDEQFF.